This section outlines one TCR beta chain sequence together with its context. The source of the sample is a study of blood T cell repertoires in COVID-19. About the study: Some COVID-19 samples were acute and others convalescent; all came from the United States, Italy and Spain. PBMCs, B-cell-depleted T cells, or T cells were the source of the cDNA or gDNA that made up the material.

J lost 6 bases, V lost 2 bases, and 7 bases had no gene match. CDR1 and CDR2 (germline): MDHEN, SYDVKM. The CDR3 runs to 15 residues. Libraries were prepared by immunoSEQ multiplex PCR; TCRdb keeps only in-frame clonotypes and omits some of them. This table has under 350,000 clones, about 86% appearing once. This rearrangement joins TRBV28 to TRBJ1-5, with TRBD1 matching over 7 bases. The source material was PBMCs or T cells enriched from blood (not recorded which). The sequence was collected from a woman aged 40 to 50 with acute COVID-19. CDR3: CASSLATGLVQPQHF. Written as DNA, the CDR3 is TGTGCCAGCAGTTTAGCGACAGGGTTGGTTCAGCCCCAGCATTTT.